The clone carrying this TCR beta chain occurred once. The sample providers were healthy Caucasian people from Russia, aged roughly 6 to 95. Samples had at least 6.5 million PBMCs isolated from them. Each sample provided at least 5.5 micrograms of extracted total RNA. The sample is drawn from a study of blood T cells in healthy people across ages. Trimming left V 0 bases short and J 0 bases short, with 14 bases between. The germline V gene encodes CDR1 SQVTM and CDR2 ANQGSEA. This CDR3 is built from 16 residues. Sample-barcoded 5' priming and a J-beta primer mix drove a second PCR of about 7 to 11 cycles. Each of the cDNA molecules was tagged by a template-switch adaptor with 12 random nucleotides. In TCRdb, the 5' RACE reads were re-called with MiXCR into one record per CDR3 protein. The repertoire includes nearly 800,000 distinct CDR3 sequences, roughly three fifths of them detected once, and about a quarter sits in the top ten.

This chain links TRBV29-1 with TRBJ1-2; D gene ambiguous. The receptor was derived from a man aged 40-49 years in good health. The specimen was blood. The CDR3 is CSVEDRWQETNYGYTF. The DNA for the CDR3 is TGCAGCGTTGAAGATCGTTGGCAGGAAACTAACTATGGCTACACCTTC. Based on the CDR3 plus reference TRBV29-1 and TRBJ1-2, the full variable domain is SAVISQKPSRDICQRGTSLTIQCQVDSQVTMMFWYRQQPGQSLTLIATANQGSEATYESGFVIDKFPISRPNLTFSTLTVSNMSPEDSSIYLCSVEDRWQETNYGYTFGSGTRLTVV.